The 17 T cell receptor beta chains presented below share a single source sample, sequenced in a study of shared clonotypes between healthy human individuals. Clones were read by immunoSEQ multiplex PCR, and TCRdb kept only the in-frame ones, dropping some. The sample has millions of clones; around nine tenths are singletons. Sequencing was carried out using naive CD4+ T cells sorted from blood. Regarding subset: CD45RA+ positively selected. Source of these receptors: a man aged 18 to 30 in good health.

This clone was recorded only once. J is TRBJ2-5 and V is TRBV6-1; D gene ambiguous. The V gene lost 2 bases and the J gene lost 4 bases, with 14 bases spanning the gap. Germline V gene data show CDR1 as MNHNS and CDR2 as SASEGT. CDR3 size: 15 residues. CDR3 sequence: CASSEWQNGGETQYF. The DNA for the CDR3 is TGTGCCAGCAGTGAATGGCAGAACGGTGGAGAGACCCAGTACTTC.

Of note for this clone: This sample also contains other DNA sequences that code for the same CDR3. This chain links TRBV6-5 with TRBJ1-2; 10 positions agree with TRBD1. Per the germline V gene, CDR1 is MNHEY and CDR2 is SVGAGI. V trimming: 4 bases; J trimming: 4 bases; junction bases outside the gene matches: 3. This CDR3 spans 14 amino acids. The CDR3 DNA sequence: TGTGCCAGCAGTTCGTGGACAGGGGGCTATGGCTACACCTTC. This translates into CASSSWTGGYGYTF.

Only one count was recorded for this clone. This CDR3 is CASSRQGPETQYF. CDR3 nucleotides: TGTGCCAGCAGTAGACAGGGGCCAGAGACCCAGTACTTC. This chain connects TRBV6-1 to TRBJ2-5; 8 bases map to TRBD1. The germline V gene encodes CDR1 MNHNS and CDR2 SASEGT. The junction had 3 bases not matched to a gene; V was cut back by 5 bases and J by 4 bases. This CDR3 spans 13 amino acids.

The gene calls are TRBV11-2 and TRBJ2-7, with D uncertain. Per the germline V gene, CDR1 is SGHAT and CDR2 is FQNNGV. V was trimmed by 5 bases and J by 9 bases, leaving 17 bases between them. The CDR3 loop spans 13 amino acids. The CDR3 bases are TGTGCCAGCAGCCCTAGTGGGGTTATGGTGCAGTACTTC. Protein product: CASSPSGVMVQYF.

The V call is TRBV18, the J call TRBJ1-1; D is ambiguous. The CDR3 runs 13 residues. Germline V gene lookup returns CDR1 KGHSH and CDR2 LQKENI. Trimming removed 4 bases at V and 1 base at J, with 7 bases between. DNA of the CDR3: TGTGCCAGCTCACTTGACACGAACACTGAAGCTTTCTTT. Encoded protein: CASSLDTNTEAFF.

V usage is TRBV7-9 and J usage is TRBJ2-3; the match to TRBD2 covers 8 bases. In germline, CDR1 is SEHNR, CDR2 FQNEAQ (reference sequence). CDR3 length: 17 amino acids. Unmatched junction bases numbered 17, after V lost 7 bases and J lost 5 bases. The CDR3 region has the DNA TGTGCCAGCACCCCCCGCGTCCCGGGGGGGCCTGGAGATACGCAGTATTTT. It specifies CASTPRVPGGPGDTQYF.

The CDR3 DNA reads TGTGCCAGCAGCATGGCCGGGACTAGCGGGGTTTTCACAGATACGCAGTATTTT. This gives the protein CASSMAGTSGVFTDTQYF. The chain recombines TRBV7-9 with TRBJ2-3; 13 nucleotides line up with TRBD2. V lost 5 bases, J lost 2 bases, and 10 bases stayed unmatched. Germline loops: CDR1 SEHNR, CDR2 FQNEAQ (reference sequence). CDR3 length equals 18 residues.

The CDR3 coding sequence is TGTGCCAGCAGCAGGGCAGGGTTCACAGATACGCAGTATTTT. Residues: CASSRAGFTDTQYF. The chain links TRBV21-1 to TRBJ2-3; the table's D call of TRBD1 was not tested on the DNA. TRBV21-1 is annotated as a pseudogene. The CDR3 loop spans 14 amino acids.

The chain couples TRBV28 to TRBJ2-7, with D possibly TRBD1 on 5 matching bases. This CDR3 spans 13 amino acids. Germline V gene data show CDR1 as MDHEN and CDR2 as SYDVKM. Trimming pared 4 bases from V and 4 bases from J, leaving 11 bases between. Here the CDR3 DNA reads TGTGCCAGCAGTTGGACAAATCCTTACGAGCAGTACTTC. Translation gives CASSWTNPYEQYF.

The chain uses TRBV5-1 and TRBJ2-5, with unresolved D. Trimming stripped 2 bases from V and 5 bases from J, with 10 bases between. The CDR3 length is 13 residues. Germline CDR1 and CDR2: SGHRS and YFSETQ. CDR3 residues: CASSFQPRETQYF. The CDR3 DNA sequence: TGCGCCAGCAGCTTCCAGCCTCGGGAGACCCAGTACTTC. Full variable domain (missing parts from reference TRBV5-1 and TRBJ2-5): KAGVTQTPRYLIKTRGQQVTLSCSPISGHRSVSWYQQTPGQGLQFLFEYFSETQRNKGNFPGRFSGRQFSNSRSEMNVSTLELGDSALYLCASSFQPRETQYFGPGTRLLVL.

The CDR3 nucleotides are TGTGCCAGCAGCTTAGGGGCAGGGGGCTCGTATGGCTACACCTTC. Its translation is CASSLGAGGSYGYTF. This chain uses TRBV7-9 with TRBJ1-2, with 8 bases that match TRBD1. V shed 1 base and J 5 bases; nucleotides not matched to a gene: 6. The CDR3 totals 15 residues. From germline, CDR1 is SEHNR and CDR2 FQNEAQ (reference sequence).

The J gene is TRBJ2-5, the V gene TRBV7-6; weak D call: TRBD2 (5 bases). CDR1 is SGHVS and CDR2 is FNYEAQ in the germline V gene. V lost 1 base and J lost 5, with 11 bases in between. The CDR3 covers 14 residues. CDR3 nucleotides: TGTGCCAGCAGCTTAGGTCTAGCCCCCGAGACCCAGTACTTC. Residues: CASSLGLAPETQYF.

This clone has only one observation. The junction shows a germline mismatch at one end, possibly a read error. Other DNA sequences in this specimen translate into the identical CDR3. The chain couples TRBV2 to TRBJ1-6; D uncertain. The length of the CDR3 is 15 residues. CDR1 is SNHLY, CDR2 FYNNEI, per germline. CDR3 nucleotides: TGTGCCAGCAGTGAAGAGGGCTCCTATAATTCACCTCTCCACTTT. Translating it yields CASSEEGSYNSPLHF. Full variable domain (missing parts from reference TRBV2 and TRBJ1-6): EPEVTQTPSHQVTQMGQEVILRCVPISNHLYFYWYRQILGQKVEFLVSFYNNEISEKSEIFDDQFSVERPDGSNFTLKIRSTKLEDSAMYFCASSEEGSYNSPLHFGNGTRLTVT.

The chain combines TRBV30 with TRBJ1-2; 8 bases map to TRBD1. The V segment lost 3 bases and the J segment 8 bases; nucleotides outside the gene matches: 8. The CDR3 runs 13 residues. Germline CDR1 and CDR2: GTSNPN and SVGIG (reference sequence). DNA for the CDR3: TGTGCCTGGAGCGAGCAGGGGGCGGGAGGCTACACCTTC. Residues: CAWSEQGAGGYTF.

The CDR3 sequence is CASSRYGQAGETQYF. CDR3 sequence (DNA): TGTGCCAGCAGCCGGTACGGACAGGCCGGTGAGACCCAGTACTTC. The chain combines TRBV7-2 with TRBJ2-5; 7 nucleotides line up with TRBD1. Germline V lookup: CDR1 SGHTA, CDR2 FQGNSA. This CDR3 contains 15 residues. Trimming took 5 bases from V and 5 from J; bases not matched to a gene: 11.

This clone was observed a handful of times. The chain recombines TRBV5-1 with TRBJ1-6; D possibly corresponds to TRBD1 (6 bases). Germline CDR1 SGHRS, CDR2 YFSETQ. CDR3 length equals 15 residues. Trimming cost V 5 bases and J 0 bases, with 9 bases left between them. This chain's CDR3 is CASSSGDSYNSPLHF. The CDR3, as DNA: TGCGCCAGCAGTTCAGGGGACTCCTATAATTCACCCCTCCACTTT.

V is TRBV6-1 and J is TRBJ1-2, with D hard to call. V lost 6 bases and J lost 3, with 8 bases in between. Germline CDR1 and CDR2: MNHNS and SASEGT. CDR3 length: 12 amino acids. The CDR3 bases are TGTGCCAGCAGAGGAGACCACTATGGCTACACCTTC. It codes for CASRGDHYGYTF.